This T cell receptor beta chain was identified in a study of cytomegalovirus exposure and HLA in healthy donors. V gave up 0 bases and J gave up 6 bases; unmatched junction bases: 2. The germline V gene has CDR1 SGHRS and CDR2 YFSETQ. This CDR3 comprises 13 residues. The PCR had 60 Vbeta and 13 Jbeta primers. The assay was immunoSEQ multiplex PCR, and TCRdb's table has in-frame clones only and misses some. This table holds under 250,000 clones, roughly four fifths found once. The J gene is TRBJ1-2, the V gene TRBV5-1; 7 bases map to TRBD1. The specimen was PBMCs. The receptor comes from a woman between 55 and 75 years old in good health and CMV-seropositive. This CDR3 reads CASSLAGTDGYTF. The CDR3 coding sequence is TGCGCCAGCAGCTTGGCCGGGACAGATGGCTACACCTTC.